Sequencing of this T cell receptor beta chain was carried out in a study of shared clonotypes between healthy human individuals. The CDR3 is 17 residues long. Germline V lookup: CDR1 LGHNA, CDR2 YNFKEQ. Trimming removed 0 bases at V and 2 bases at J, with 16 bases between. TCRdb's table, derived via immunoSEQ multiplex PCR, lists solely in-frame clones and lacks some. The repertoire holds some 490,000 clones, with approximately 78% as singletons. The chain has TRBV4-2 and TRBJ2-5, with D perhaps TRBD2 (5 bases). This receptor was taken from a middle-aged woman in good health. Some clones in this sample may be carry-over from other donors' samples. What was sequenced was PBMCs. Here the CDR3 DNA reads TGTGCCAGCAGCCAAGAAACTAGGATCACCATACAAGAGACCCAGTACTTC. Translation gives CASSQETRITIQETQYF.